Each of the 29 T cell receptor beta chains below was sequenced from the same sample in a study of human T cells and chemical hapten exposure. Total RNA was isolated from unfractionated whole blood. Via MiXCR, TCRdb re-called the 5' RACE reads, giving one row per CDR3 protein. The sample shows 95,000 to 120,000 distinct CDR3 sequences, around a fifth of them seen only once. The receptors come from a human donor in good health.

The genes are TRBV18 and TRBJ2-7; D possibly uses TRBD1 or TRBD2 (5 bases each). This CDR3 has 15 residues. The V end lost 3 bases, the J end lost 2 bases, and 14 bases lay between the germline ends. Germline CDR1 is KGHSH and CDR2 is LQKENI. This chain's CDR3 is CASSPIGTGTYEQYF. CDR3 nucleotides: TGTGCCAGCTCACCGATCGGGACGGGGACCTACGAGCAGTACTTC.

The chain is built from TRBV28 and TRBJ1-1; D may be TRBD1 (5 bases). Trimming removed 2 bases from V and 1 base from J, with 8 bases in between. This CDR3 contains 14 residues. Germline CDR1 MDHEN, CDR2 SYDVKM. In DNA, the CDR3 is TGTGCCAGCAGTTTAGGACACCAGAACACTGAAGCTTTCTTT. This translates into CASSLGHQNTEAFF.

The chain employs TRBV5-6 and TRBJ2-3; D unclear. V lost 4 bases and J 0 bases, leaving 12 bases between the germline ends. The CDR3 loop spans 15 amino acids. CDR1 is SGHDT and CDR2 is YYEEEE in the germline V gene. In DNA, the CDR3 is TGTGCCAGCAGCCAGCTGACTGGCAGCACAGATACGCAGTATTTT. It encodes CASSQLTGSTDTQYF.

This clonotype was found a few times. This chain links TRBV6-5 with TRBJ2-7; no definite D call. The CDR3 is 12 amino acids. V gave up 6 bases and J gave up 6 bases, with 12 bases separating them. Germline assignment: CDR1 MNHEY and CDR2 SVGAGI. The CDR3 sequence: CASRLERGEQYF. The CDR3 DNA reads as TGTGCCAGCAGACTTGAACGAGGCGAGCAGTACTTC.

This clonotype was found a few times. The CDR3 spells CASNVLAGVGDTQYF. CDR3 nucleotides: TGTGCCAGCAACGTACTAGCGGGAGTGGGGGATACGCAGTATTTT. The chain links TRBV28 to TRBJ2-3, with 11 positions matching TRBD2. This CDR3 comprises 15 residues. Germline loops: CDR1 MDHEN, CDR2 SYDVKM. Unmatched junction bases numbered 9, after V lost 7 bases and J lost 6 bases.

This clonotype was detected once. V usage is TRBV2 and J usage is TRBJ2-7, with 8 nucleotides matching TRBD2. CDR3 length equals 14 residues. Unmatched junction bases numbered 9, after V lost 9 bases and J lost 2 bases. Germline CDR1 is SNHLY and CDR2 is FYNNEI. The CDR3 is CASVVAGGAYEQYF. The CDR3 DNA reads as TGTGCCAGTGTAGTTGCGGGAGGCGCCTACGAGCAGTACTTC.

The chain has TRBV12-3 or TRBV12-4 and TRBJ1-2; D is unresolved. V shed 0 bases and J shed 8 bases, with 7 bases lying between them. The CDR3 sequence is 12 residues long. As DNA, the CDR3 is TGTGCCAGCAGTTTAGCAGGGATCGGCTACACCTTC. It codes for CASSLAGIGYTF.

This clonotype was seen a handful of times. CDR3: CSARLGGSPYNEQFF. The DNA for the CDR3 is TGCAGTGCTAGATTGGGCGGGAGCCCCTACAATGAGCAGTTCTTC. V is TRBV20-1 and J is TRBJ2-1; TRBD2 agrees at 7 bases. V trimming: 2 bases; J trimming: 2 bases; junction bases outside the gene matches: 6. The germline gives CDR1 DFQATT, CDR2 SNEGSKA (reference sequence). This CDR3 is 15 amino acids long.

This chain links TRBV6-5 with TRBJ1-1; 8 bases are shared with TRBD1. The CDR3 is made up of 15 amino acids. Per germline, CDR1 MNHEY and CDR2 SVGAGI. Trimming at V came to 0 bases and at J to 1 base, leaving 1 base not matched to a gene. CDR3 in DNA: TGTGCCAGCAGTTACTCGGGGACAGGGAACACTGAAGCTTTCTTT. As protein: CASSYSGTGNTEAFF.

This rearrangement joins TRBV7-3 to TRBJ2-5; the D gene is possibly TRBD2 (7 bases). The germline CDR1 and CDR2 sequences are SGHTA and FQGTGA. Trimming left V 4 bases short and J 5 bases short, with 17 bases between. The CDR3 covers 15 residues. The CDR3 DNA reads as TGTGCCAGCAGCTCGCTGGGGGGGGCGCGGGAGACCCAGTACTTC. Its protein product is CASSSLGGARETQYF.

The rearrangement joins TRBV5-1 to TRBJ2-3, with 11 bases lining up with TRBD2. V dropped 7 bases and J dropped 5; count of bases not matched to a gene: 9. CDR3 length: 15 amino acids. The germline V gene has CDR1 SGHRS and CDR2 YFSETQ. In DNA form, the CDR3 reads TGCGCCAGCTCTGTAGCGGGAGGGCCAGGAGATACGCAGTATTTT. It is translated as CASSVAGGPGDTQYF.

This clonotype was recorded once. The chain joins TRBV28 to TRBJ1-1, with 10 bases that match TRBD1. V dropped 2 bases and J dropped 3; count of bases not matched to a gene: 0. CDR1 and CDR2 from the germline V gene are MDHEN and SYDVKM. This CDR3 is 14 amino acids long. CDR3 amino acids: CASSLDRGHTEAFF. CDR3 coding DNA: TGTGCCAGCAGTTTAGACAGGGGGCACACTGAAGCTTTCTTT. Complete variable domain (other parts from reference TRBV28 and TRBJ1-1): DVKVTQSSRYLVKRTGEKVFLECVQDMDHENMFWYRQDPGLGLRLIYFSYDVKMKEKGDIPEGYSVSREKKERFSLILESASTNQTSMYLCASSLDRGHTEAFFGQGTRLTVV.

This chain joins TRBV12-3 or TRBV12-4 and TRBJ2-1; D is undetermined. The V end lost 6 bases, the J end lost 10 bases, and 10 bases lay between the germline ends. This CDR3 has 11 amino acids. In DNA form, the CDR3 reads TGTGCCAGCAGCAGTCCTATGGAGCAGTTCTTC. Translated: CASSSPMEQFF.

This clonotype occurred a few times. The CDR3 loop reads CASSTGGGGYTF. In DNA form, the CDR3 reads TGTGCCAGCAGCACAGGGGGCGGTGGCTACACCTTC. The V gene is TRBV6-5, the J gene TRBJ1-2; TRBD1 matches at 9 bases. The germline CDR1 and CDR2 sequences are MNHEY and SVGAGI. The V gene end was trimmed by 6 bases and the J gene end by 7 bases; junction bases not matched to a gene: 3. The length of the CDR3 is 12 residues.

V gene TRBV7-9 combines with J gene TRBJ1-3; 7 bases map to TRBD1. Per the germline V gene, CDR1 is SEHNR and CDR2 is FQNEAQ (reference sequence). J gave up 3 bases and V 2 bases, and 4 bases lay outside the gene matches. CDR3 length: 15 residues. The CDR3 region is CASSLRQGSGNTIYF. The CDR3 nucleotides read TGTGCCAGCAGCTTAAGACAGGGAAGTGGAAACACCATATATTTT.

Ten or more counts support this clonotype. This chain joins TRBV4-1 and TRBJ1-1; 7 nucleotides align to TRBD1. This CDR3 region has 15 residues. The trim removed 4 bases at V and 5 bases at J, leaving 10 bases unmatched. Germline values: CDR1 MGHRA, CDR2 YSYEKL. In nucleotides, the CDR3 is TGCGCCAGCAGCCGCCCGACAGGGAGGGGAACTGAAGCTTTCTTT. Protein product: CASSRPTGRGTEAFF.

V gene TRBV20-1 combines with J gene TRBJ1-4, with 7 positions matching TRBD1. Germline assignment: CDR1 DFQATT and CDR2 SNEGSKA (reference sequence). The CDR3 covers 11 residues. CDR3 region: CSGQANEKLFF. CDR3 sequence (DNA): TGCTCCGGACAGGCTAATGAAAAACTGTTTTTT.

This clonotype was seen a handful of times. This chain uses TRBV11-2 with TRBJ1-1; 7 bases agree with TRBD1. V was clipped by 3 bases and J by 3 bases; unmatched bases: 19. This CDR3 comprises 19 residues. The germline CDR1 and CDR2 sequences are SGHAT and FQNNGV. CDR3 protein: CASSFLTSRQGATYTEAFF. The CDR3 bases are TGTGCCAGCAGCTTTCTTACATCCCGACAGGGAGCGACTTACACTGAAGCTTTCTTT.

V gene TRBV12-5 combines with J gene TRBJ2-1; D gene uncertain. Per the germline V gene, CDR1 is LGHNT and CDR2 is FRNRAP. The CDR3 is 9 amino acids. Trimming cost V 9 bases and J 5 bases, with 2 bases left between them. Here the CDR3 reads CASHNEQFF. CDR3 DNA sequence: TGTGCTAGCCACAATGAGCAGTTCTTC.

This rearrangement joins TRBV7-9 to TRBJ2-7; 12 nucleotides match TRBD2. Germline V gene data show CDR1 as SEHNR and CDR2 as FQNEAQ (reference sequence). The CDR3 covers 16 residues. The trim removed 5 bases at V and 3 bases at J, leaving 8 bases unmatched. The CDR3 here is CASSPLTSGSGYEQYF. CDR3 nucleotides: TGTGCCAGCAGCCCGTTGACTAGCGGGAGCGGCTACGAGCAGTACTTC.

The V gene is TRBV3-1, the J gene TRBJ1-1; the D gene is possibly TRBD1 (6 bases). The V end lost 3 bases, the J end lost 2 bases, and 16 bases lay between the germline ends. The germline CDR1 and CDR2 sequences are LGHDT and YNNKEL (reference sequence). The CDR3 extends over 16 amino acids. The CDR3 region is CASSHPGGQGNTEAFF. For the CDR3, the DNA is TGTGCCAGCAGCCACCCCGGGGGGCAGGGCAACACTGAAGCTTTCTTT. Based on the CDR3 plus reference TRBV3-1 and TRBJ1-1, the full variable domain is DTAVSQTPKYLVTQMGNDKSIKCEQNLGHDTMYWYKQDSKKFLKIMFSYNNKELIINETVPNRFSPKSPDKAHLNLHINSLELGDSAVYFCASSHPGGQGNTEAFFGQGTRLTVV.

The V gene is TRBV27, the J gene TRBJ2-7; 9 bases align to TRBD2. The CDR3 contains 16 residues. The J segment lost 5 bases and the V segment lost 0 bases, leaving 8 bases of the junction unmatched. CDR1 and CDR2 from the germline V gene are MNHEY and SMNVEV (reference sequence). The DNA of the CDR3 is TGTGCCAGCAGTTTATCGCCTAGCGGGACGTTGAACGAGCAGTACTTC. Translated: CASSLSPSGTLNEQYF.

A few counts support this clonotype. This chain joins TRBV4-1 and TRBJ1-4; D is unclear. Germline V gives CDR1 MGHRA, CDR2 YSYEKL. The CDR3 is 15 amino acids. Trimming shortened V by 1 base and J by 8 bases, and 14 bases separated the two germline ends. The CDR3 nucleotides are TGCGCCAGCAGCCAAGTCGGGTCACCAGTCGAAAAACTGTTTTTT. It is translated as CASSQVGSPVEKLFF.

V is TRBV6-6 and J is TRBJ2-7; 8 bases fit TRBD2. CDR3 length: 13 amino acids. Germline V gives CDR1 MNHNY, CDR2 SVGAGI (reference sequence). J was trimmed by 1 base and V by 5 bases; bases with no gene match: 1. CDR3 sequence: CASSSGRSYEQYF. The CDR3 nucleotides are TGTGCCAGCAGTAGCGGGAGATCCTACGAGCAGTACTTC.

For the CDR3, the DNA is TGTGCCAGCTCACCACAGTATAGCAATCAGCCCCAGCATTTT. Protein product: CASSPQYSNQPQHF. This rearrangement joins TRBV18 to TRBJ1-5; D remains unclear. Per the germline V gene, CDR1 is KGHSH and CDR2 is LQKENI. The CDR3 runs 14 residues. Trimming removed 1 base at V and 0 bases at J, with 4 bases between.

DNA for the CDR3: TGCAGTGCCCAGCTCCTACCTCGCGGGAGGAATCCAGATACGCAGTATTTT. It yields the protein CSAQLLPRGRNPDTQYF. This sequence joins TRBV20-1 and TRBJ2-3, with TRBD2 matching over 8 bases. V trimming: 6 bases; J trimming: 4 bases; junction bases outside the gene matches: 18. Germline-derived CDR1 and CDR2 are DFQATT and SNEGSKA (reference sequence). This CDR3 spans 17 amino acids.

The chain joins TRBV4-2 to TRBJ2-1; the D is unclear. Germline CDR1 LGHNA, CDR2 YNFKEQ. The CDR3 is 11 amino acids. Trimming left V 6 bases short and J 7 bases short, with 7 bases between. In DNA form, the CDR3 reads TGTGCCAGCAGGTCCACGAATGAGCAGTTCTTC. Protein product: CASRSTNEQFF.

The chain carries TRBV21-1 and TRBJ2-3; the table's TRBD2 call for D was not verified on the DNA. TRBV21-1 is labeled a pseudogene. CDR3 length: 18 residues. Here the CDR3 DNA reads TGTGCCAGCAGCACCCTCCCCTGGGAGCGGTTCTGCACAGATACGCAGTATTTT. Its translation is CASSTLPWERFCTDTQYF.

This rearrangement joins TRBV3-1 to TRBJ2-7; 8 bases line up with TRBD1. The J segment lost 2 bases and the V segment lost 4 bases, leaving 7 bases of the junction unmatched. CDR1 is LGHDT and CDR2 is YNNKEL in the germline V gene (reference sequence). This CDR3 is 15 amino acids long. CDR3 sequence: CASSPRQGITYEQYF. The DNA for the CDR3 is TGTGCCAGCAGCCCGAGACAGGGGATAACCTACGAGCAGTACTTC.